Detailed here is one TCR beta chain. Its antigen is still unknown. These data come from a study of cytomegalovirus exposure and HLA in healthy donors. Study as a whole: Roughly 170 million T cells yielded around 120 million unique TCR beta sequences in earlier analysis. The study, taken as a whole, reports: Most TCR sequences showed up rarely, but some public TCRs showed up in many donors. Later on, an analysis showed TCR association rates differing by HLA locus, with DRB1 the most and HLA-C the fewest. TCR beta V- and J-gene trimming was later associated with a missense DCLRE1C variant.

Germline CDR1 reads MGHRA; CDR2 reads YSYEKL. This CDR3 is 16 amino acids long. Trimming removed 4 bases from V and 0 bases from J, with 13 bases in between. Amplification used 60 Vbeta primers and 13 Jbeta primers. Only in-frame clones appear in the TCRdb table, and some are missing; sequencing was by immunoSEQ multiplex PCR. The sample includes some 130,000 clones, about 68% seen only once; the top ten take over 1.5%. This chain links TRBV4-1 with TRBJ1-3, with D possibly matching TRBD1 (6 bases). The sequence was obtained from a human donor in good health. Specimen: PBMCs. CDR3 protein: CASSRGGGRSGNTIYF. Written as DNA, the CDR3 is TGCGCCAGCAGCCGAGGCGGGGGCCGCTCTGGAAACACCATATATTTT.